This TCR beta chain came from a study of blood T cell repertoires in COVID-19. V was cut by 5 bases and J by 0 bases, with 14 bases left in between. Germline CDR1 SGHTA, CDR2 FQGNSA. The CDR3 loop spans 16 amino acids. Using immunoSEQ multiplex PCR, the repertoire was profiled, and TCRdb retains in-frame clones only, with some absent. In the table there are fewer than 55,000 clones, about four fifths of which are singletons. The origin of this receptor is a woman older than 75 with COVID-19, enrolled during active disease. V and J are TRBV7-2 and TRBJ1-5; D remains ambiguous. The sample comprised peripheral blood. CDR3 bases: TGTGCCAGCAGCCCGAGGGCTGGTAATAGCAATCAGCCCCAGCATTTT. Translation: CASSPRAGNSNQPQHF. Complete variable domain (other parts from reference TRBV7-2 and TRBJ1-5): GAGVSQSPSNKVTEKGKDVELRCDPISGHTALYWYRQSLGQGLEFLIYFQGNSAPDKSGLPSDRFSAERTGGSVSTLTIQRTQQEDSAVYLCASSPRAGNSNQPQHFGDGTRLSIL.